The present TCR beta chain was sequenced within a study of metastatic and nonmetastatic thyroid tumors. Source study methods: Building a distant-metastasis classifier for papillary thyroid cancer drew on CDR3 differences across clinicopathological groups. TCRdb re-called clones from the PCR reads using MiXCR. TCRdb's processing, not the authors', yielded these V and J calls. Counted here are around 44,000 clones, 28% occurring once; the ten biggest clones make up 9.9%. All patients reached thyroid surgery having received no treatment beforehand. The V gene's germline CDR1 is MNHNS and CDR2 SASEGT. V shed 2 bases and J shed 0 bases, with 8 bases lying between them. The CDR3 loop spans 15 amino acids.

The V call is TRBV6-1, the J call TRBJ2-1, with D hard to call. The TCR originated in a male donor with papillary thyroid cancer or a benign thyroid nodule (not recorded which). Some clones in this sample may be carry-over from other donors' samples. The specimen was blood. The CDR3 DNA is TGTGCCAGCAGTGAACTATCGGTCTCCTACAATGAGCAGTTCTTC. It encodes CASSELSVSYNEQFF.